One TCR beta chain is described in this entry. Its antigen is unknown. This specimen belongs to a study of cytomegalovirus exposure and HLA in healthy donors. Across the study: About 180 million T cells yielded around 120 million unique TCR beta sequences in earlier analysis. Whole-study findings and limits: Later analysis suggested most CMV-associated TCR beta chains were HLA-restricted.

The PCR contained 60 Vbeta and 13 Jbeta primers. The repertoire was sequenced with immunoSEQ multiplex PCR; TCRdb's copy has only in-frame clones and lacks some. The table gives roughly 42,000 clones; the top ten clones make up over 1% of it. This CDR3 spans 14 amino acids. Germline V gives CDR1 SGHDT, CDR2 YYEEEE. V shed 4 bases, J shed 4 bases, and the junction held 3 bases outside the gene matches. The donors comprised healthy bone marrow donors. These donors counted as nominally healthy when sampled, but unrecorded immune exposures were likely. This sequence joins TRBV5-6 and TRBJ2-7, with TRBD1 matching 12 bases. Sequenced material: PBMCs. This receptor was identified in a man in his thirties or forties in good health and CMV-seronegative. The CDR3 sequence is CASSPGQGAYEQYF. CDR3 DNA sequence: TGTGCCAGCAGCCCGGGACAGGGGGCGTACGAGCAGTACTTC.